One and the same sample provided the 9 T cell receptor beta chains below, sequenced in a study of neurological immune-mediated disorders. MiXCR, applied by TCRdb to the 5' RACE reads, yields one record per CDR3 protein. The sample gives tens of thousands of distinct CDR3 sequences, around 3% of which show up once; around 3.6% is in the top ten. The specimen was PBMCs. All receptors come from a man in his forties or fifties with multiple sclerosis.

The table lists this clonotype with many counts. The chain combines TRBV5-5 with TRBJ2-2, with D perhaps TRBD2 (6 bases). Germline assignment: CDR1 SGHKS and CDR2 YYEKEE (reference sequence). The CDR3 sequence is 18 residues long. The V and J ends lost 4 bases and 4 bases respectively, with 23 bases between them. CDR3 nucleotide sequence: TGTGCCAGCAGCCGCGCCCCGCGCGGGGACCCATTCACCGGGGAGCTGTTTTTT. It encodes CASSRAPRGDPFTGELFF.

This clonotype came up many times. The V and J genes are TRBV12-3 or TRBV12-4 and TRBJ2-3; D not resolved. The CDR3 loop spans 13 amino acids. The ends were cut back, 2 bases at V and 3 bases at J, with 6 bases in the middle. The CDR3 protein is CASSLRVTDTQYF. The DNA for the CDR3 is TGTGCCAGCAGTTTAAGGGTGACAGATACGCAGTATTTT.

This clonotype was seen repeatedly, ten times or more. V is TRBV5-1 and J is TRBJ2-2, with 13 bases lining up with TRBD2. After removal of 3 bases from V and 2 bases from J, the junction contained 4 bases not matched to a gene. The CDR3 runs to 17 residues. Germline values: CDR1 SGHRS, CDR2 YFSETQ. The CDR3 bases are TGCGCCAGCAGCTCGACTAGCGGGAGGATAAACACCGGGGAGCTGTTTTTT. This translates into CASSSTSGRINTGELFF.

This clonotype was detected ten times or more. The chain combines TRBV5-6 with TRBJ2-1; tentative D call: TRBD2 (5 bases). Germline V gene data show CDR1 as SGHDT and CDR2 as YYEEEE. This CDR3 is 16 amino acids long. Trimming removed 2 bases at V and 7 bases at J, with 19 bases between. The CDR3 DNA sequence: TGTGCCAGCAGCTTACAATGGGAGAGTGTTTCGAATGAGCAGTTCTTC. It yields the protein CASSLQWESVSNEQFF.

As regards this clonotype: A much more abundant neighbour one base away suggests this may be a read error. The chain is built from TRBV20-1 and TRBJ1-5, with 7 bases that match TRBD1. Germline V lookup: CDR1 DFQATT, CDR2 SNEGSKA (reference sequence). The CDR3 has 12 amino acids. The CDR3 coding sequence is TGCAGTGCTAGAGGGTGGGGACAGCACCAGCATTTT. It yields the protein CSARGWGQHQHF.

This clonotype was found many times. V is TRBV5-1 and J is TRBJ1-4; no clear D gene. CDR1 is SGHRS and CDR2 is YFSETQ in the germline V gene. The germline V and J ends were trimmed by 1 base and 3 bases, with 13 bases remaining between them. The CDR3 loop spans 16 amino acids. The CDR3 is CASSLMQSGSNEKLFF. In nucleotides, the CDR3 is TGCGCCAGCAGCTTGATGCAGTCGGGGTCTAATGAAAAACTGTTTTTT. The full variable domain, rest sourced from reference TRBV5-1 and TRBJ1-4, is KAGVTQTPRYLIKTRGQQVTLSCSPISGHRSVSWYQQTPGQGLQFLFEYFSETQRNKGNFPGRFSGRQFSNSRSEMNVSTLELGDSALYLCASSLMQSGSNEKLFFGSGTQLSVL.

This clonotype was recorded a few times. This chain joins TRBV12-3 or TRBV12-4 and TRBJ1-6, with a tentative D call TRBD1 (5 bases). The germline V and J ends were trimmed by 3 bases and 7 bases, with 10 bases remaining between them. There are 14 residues in the CDR3. CDR3 DNA sequence: TGTGCCAGCAGTTTCAAACAGGAAAATTCACCCCTCCACTTT. It codes for CASSFKQENSPLHF.

Ten or more counts support this clonotype. The gene calls are TRBV5-1 and TRBJ1-4; D remains unclear. The CDR3 is 14 residues long. The V end lost 3 bases, the J end lost 5 bases, and 11 bases lay between the germline ends. Germline V gene sequence: CDR1 SGHRS, CDR2 YFSETQ. CDR3 coding DNA: TGCGCCAGCAGCTCCCTCGGACCCAATGAAAAACTGTTTTTT. As protein: CASSSLGPNEKLFF. The variable domain in full, with the rest retrieved from reference TRBV5-1 and TRBJ1-4, is KAGVTQTPRYLIKTRGQQVTLSCSPISGHRSVSWYQQTPGQGLQFLFEYFSETQRNKGNFPGRFSGRQFSNSRSEMNVSTLELGDSALYLCASSSLGPNEKLFFGSGTQLSVL.

With regard to this clonotype: One end of the junction varies from germline; a read error may be responsible. This chain joins TRBV6-2 or TRBV6-3 and TRBJ2-1; the D is unclear. The CDR3 has 12 residues. The germline gives CDR1 MNHEY, CDR2 SVGEGT. The CDR3 here is CDSSTLDNEQFF. The CDR3 nucleotides read TGTGACAGCAGTACTTTGGACAATGAGCAGTTCTTC.